A single sample gave rise to the 28 T cell receptor beta chains below, sequenced in a study of shared clonotypes between healthy human individuals. The repertoire was sequenced with immunoSEQ multiplex PCR; TCRdb's copy has only in-frame clones and lacks some. The sample lists around 2,000,000 clones, about 94% occurring once. It was CD45RO-negative cells, positively selected for CCR7, that made up naive CD8 cells, with terminally differentiated effector memory CD45RA+ cells excluded. The sequenced sample was naive CD8+ T cells sorted from blood. Receptors were obtained from a man aged 18 to 30 in good health.

The rearrangement uses TRBV6-6 and TRBJ2-4; D gene uncertain. Germline V gene sequence: CDR1 MNHNY, CDR2 SVGAGI (reference sequence). Deletions cut 2 bases from V and 5 bases from J, with 13 bases between. The CDR3 extends over 15 amino acids. CDR3 sequence: CASSYPAELQNIQYF. DNA of the CDR3: TGTGCCAGCAGTTACCCCGCAGAATTGCAAAACATTCAGTACTTC.

This rearrangement joins TRBV5-1 to TRBJ1-1, with 8 bases lining up with TRBD1. Germline V gene lookup returns CDR1 SGHRS and CDR2 YFSETQ. V lost 5 bases to trimming and J lost 3 bases; unmatched junction nucleotides: 6. This CDR3 contains 14 residues. The CDR3 here is CASRPGGEDTEAFF. In nucleotides, the CDR3 is TGCGCCAGCAGGCCAGGGGGCGAGGACACTGAAGCTTTCTTT.

V is TRBV13 and J is TRBJ2-1; 10 nucleotides agree with TRBD2. Germline values: CDR1 PRHDT, CDR2 FYEKMQ (reference sequence). Unmatched junction bases numbered 8, after V lost 3 bases and J lost 0 bases. This CDR3 comprises 18 residues. The CDR3 DNA reads as TGTGCCAGCAGCTTTCGACTAGCGGGCTGGAGCTCCTACAATGAGCAGTTCTTC. Encoded protein: CASSFRLAGWSSYNEQFF.

The V call is TRBV6-1, the J call TRBJ2-1; the D call may be TRBD1 or TRBD2 (5 bases each). The CDR3 extends over 11 amino acids. The V and J ends lost 6 bases and 16 bases respectively, with 16 bases between them. Germline-derived CDR1 and CDR2 are MNHNS and SASEGT. The CDR3, as DNA: TGTGCCAGCAGGGTGGACGGGGACCGATTCTTC. Protein sequence: CASRVDGDRFF.

The V and J genes are TRBV29-1 and TRBJ2-3, with 8 bases fitting TRBD1. J lost 6 bases, V lost 4 bases, and 9 bases had no gene match. The CDR3 has 14 amino acids. Germline V lookup: CDR1 SQVTM, CDR2 ANQGSEA. The CDR3 spells CSVATDRDADTQYF. CDR3 DNA: TGCAGCGTTGCCACGGACAGGGATGCGGATACGCAGTATTTT.

As concerns this clone: Other DNA sequences in this specimen translate into the identical CDR3. The V gene is TRBV27, the J gene TRBJ2-7; D might be TRBD1 (5 bases). The germline CDR1 and CDR2 sequences are MNHEY and SMNVEV (reference sequence). The CDR3 runs to 13 residues. V dropped 3 bases and J dropped 3 bases, with 9 bases sitting between them. CDR3 sequence reads: CASSLGQVYEQYF. The CDR3 nucleotides read TGTGCCAGCAGTTTGGGGCAGGTCTACGAGCAGTACTTC.

The V call is TRBV27, the J call TRBJ2-7; unclear D gene. Looked up from germline, CDR1 is MNHEY and CDR2 is SMNVEV (reference sequence). Trimming left V 4 bases short and J 0 bases short, with 19 bases between. This CDR3 is built from 17 residues. CDR3 coding DNA: TGTGCCAGCAGTTCCCTCCGTGTCGTGTACGGCTCCTACGAGCAGTACTTC. Translation gives CASSSLRVVYGSYEQYF.

This clone was detected only once. In the same sample, other DNA sequences code for this CDR3. The V call is TRBV9, the J call TRBJ2-1; no definite D call. CDR1 SGDLS and CDR2 YYNGEE come from the germline V gene. V was pared by 0 bases and J by 2 bases, with 9 bases between. The length of the CDR3 is 15 residues. The CDR3, as DNA: TGTGCCAGCAGCGTAGACGGAGAAACCTACAATGAGCAGTTCTTC. This sequence encodes CASSVDGETYNEQFF.

This chain connects TRBV5-6 to TRBJ1-1; no clear D. V lost 3 bases, J lost 1 base, and 7 bases lay in between. CDR1 and CDR2 from the germline V gene are SGHDT and YYEEEE. The CDR3 extends over 13 amino acids. CDR3 nucleotide sequence: TGTGCCAGCAGCTCGATGGAGAACACTGAAGCTTTCTTT. The encoded protein is CASSSMENTEAFF.

The chain has TRBV7-3 and TRBJ2-7, with 9 bases matching TRBD1. The CDR3 is 14 residues long. Per germline, CDR1 SGHTA and CDR2 FQGTGA. V was clipped by 5 bases and J by 3 bases; unmatched bases: 5. CDR3 nucleotides: TGTGCCAGCAGCCCGGAGGGACAGGGCTACGAGCAGTACTTC. This translates into CASSPEGQGYEQYF.

This CDR3 is CASSAAGHPSYEQYF. DNA of the CDR3: TGTGCCAGCAGCGCGGCGGGACACCCCTCCTACGAGCAGTACTTC. J is TRBJ2-7 and V is TRBV9, with D possibly called TRBD1 or TRBD2 (6 bases each). The germline CDR1 and CDR2 sequences are SGDLS and YYNGEE. V lost 3 bases, J lost 0 bases, and 13 bases lay in between. CDR3 size: 15 residues.

This chain links TRBV10-3 with TRBJ1-6; D gene uncertain. Germline V gene lookup returns CDR1 ENHRY and CDR2 SYGVKD. This CDR3 region has 12 residues. Trimming stripped 8 bases from V and 7 bases from J, with 9 bases between. The CDR3 sequence: CAIGSGNSPLHF. CDR3 coding DNA: TGTGCCATCGGGTCGGGCAATTCACCCCTCCACTTT.

The chain joins TRBV19 to TRBJ1-6, with D hard to call. Germline V gene data show CDR1 as LNHDA and CDR2 as SQIVND (reference sequence). Trimming cost V 10 bases and J 3 bases, with 19 bases left between them. The CDR3 is 16 amino acids. For the CDR3, the DNA is TGTGCCACCCGGGAATCTTCGGCCCTCTATAATTCACCCCTCCACTTT. Its translation: CATRESSALYNSPLHF.

V gene TRBV7-9 combines with J gene TRBJ2-5; D not resolved. Germline V lookup: CDR1 SEHNR, CDR2 FQNEAQ (reference sequence). Trimming removed 5 bases from V and 4 bases from J, with 17 bases in between. The CDR3 runs 15 residues. The CDR3 reads CASSAALQVIETQYF. CDR3 nucleotide sequence: TGTGCCAGCAGCGCGGCCCTCCAGGTTATAGAGACCCAGTACTTC.

V usage is TRBV10-3 and J usage is TRBJ2-5, with TRBD2 matching 8 bases. The germline V gene has CDR1 ENHRY and CDR2 SYGVKD. V lost 0 bases and J lost 2; bases outside the gene matches: 11. This CDR3 region has 18 residues. CDR3 nucleotide sequence: TGTGCCATCAGTGAGTCCAGGAGCCTTGAGCGGGGGCAAGAGACCCAGTACTTC. It specifies CAISESRSLERGQETQYF.

The chain combines TRBV5-6 with TRBJ2-7; a weak D match, TRBD1 (6 bases). Between the trimmed V and J ends, which lost 4 bases and 1 base, there was a span of 9 bases. Germline loops: CDR1 SGHDT, CDR2 YYEEEE. This CDR3 is 13 amino acids long. The CDR3 region has the DNA TGTGCCAGCAGCATCGGACAGTCCTACGAGCAGTACTTC. Its protein is CASSIGQSYEQYF.

The rearrangement joins TRBV7-9 to TRBJ1-1, with a possible D match to TRBD1 (6 bases). The CDR3 is 17 amino acids. The germline gives CDR1 SEHNR, CDR2 FQNEAQ (reference sequence). Deletions cut 5 bases from V and 0 bases from J, with 19 bases between. CDR3 loop: CASSPPGQGPMNTEAFF. The DNA of the CDR3 is TGTGCCAGCAGCCCCCCCGGCCAGGGGCCCATGAACACTGAAGCTTTCTTT.

The chain is built from TRBV27 and TRBJ2-5, with a weak D call TRBD2 (6 bases). The V end was cut by 8 bases, the J end by 4 bases, with 17 bases between. The germline V gene encodes CDR1 MNHEY and CDR2 SMNVEV (reference sequence). This CDR3 is built from 14 residues. CDR3 sequence (DNA): TGTGCCAGCGGCGTCGGAGGGCCGAGAGAGACCCAGTACTTC. Its translation is CASGVGGPRETQYF.

The genes are TRBV27 and TRBJ1-1; D may be TRBD1 (5 bases). There are 14 residues in the CDR3. Between the trimmed V and J ends, which lost 2 bases and 4 bases, there was a span of 11 bases. Germline values: CDR1 MNHEY, CDR2 SMNVEV (reference sequence). The CDR3 here is CASSLTVGGTEAFF. CDR3 coding DNA: TGTGCCAGCAGTTTAACGGTGGGGGGCACTGAAGCTTTCTTT.

This chain connects TRBV30 to TRBJ2-3; 8 positions agree with TRBD2. CDR1 and CDR2 (germline): GTSNPN, SVGIG (reference sequence). Unmatched junction bases numbered 17, after V lost 1 base and J lost 2 bases. This CDR3 is 19 amino acids long. In nucleotides, the CDR3 is TGTGCCTGGAGTGACTTACGGGGGGGATTGGGTGGACACACAGATACGCAGTATTTT. Amino acid sequence: CAWSDLRGGLGGHTDTQYF.

This chain joins TRBV6-1 and TRBJ1-5; D not resolved. The CDR3 is 16 amino acids. Germline V CDR1 and CDR2: MNHNS, SASEGT. The V end was cut by 1 base, the J end by 1 base, with 11 bases between. Written as DNA, the CDR3 is TGTGCCAGCAGTGAAGGGCCAGCTTGGAGCAATCAGCCCCAGCATTTT. Protein: CASSEGPAWSNQPQHF.

A note on this clone: This sample includes further DNA sequences coding for the same CDR3. For the CDR3, the DNA is TGTGCCAGCAGCTTAACTGGGGGGGAGCAGTACTTC. Its protein product is CASSLTGGEQYF. The J gene is TRBJ2-7, the V gene TRBV5-6; D is possibly TRBD2 (6 bases). V lost 2 bases and J 7 bases, leaving 10 bases between the germline ends. Germline V lookup: CDR1 SGHDT, CDR2 YYEEEE. The CDR3 is made up of 12 amino acids.

This chain connects TRBV4-3 to TRBJ2-5, with a possible D match to TRBD2 (5 bases). The J call may not be correct, given that the DNA end is closer to TRBJ2-7. The germline CDR1 and CDR2 sequences are LGHNA and YSLEER. The CDR3 is 15 amino acids. The CDR3 region is CASSQGVARSYEQYF. In nucleotides, the CDR3 is TGCGCCAGCAGCCAAGGGGTAGCGCGCTCCTACGAGCAGTACTTC.

The chain recombines TRBV4-3 with TRBJ2-3, with D maybe TRBD1 (5 bases). The CDR3 spans 19 residues. Per germline, CDR1 LGHNA and CDR2 YSLEER. V lost 0 bases, J lost 0 bases, and 19 bases lay in between. The CDR3 reads CASSQDDPPSPGSTDTQYF. Written as DNA, the CDR3 is TGCGCCAGCAGCCAAGATGACCCCCCAAGCCCAGGGAGCACAGATACGCAGTATTTT.

V is TRBV6-5 and J is TRBJ2-7; tentatively, D is TRBD1 or TRBD2 (5 bases each). This CDR3 contains 13 residues. From germline, CDR1 is MNHEY and CDR2 SVGAGI. Trimming cost V 2 bases and J 2 bases, with 7 bases left between them. The DNA for the CDR3 is TGTGCCAGCAGTTACGAGGGGACCTACGAGCAGTACTTC. This gives the protein CASSYEGTYEQYF.

This clone appeared a few times. The chain joins TRBV5-1 to TRBJ2-7; D is unresolved. Trimming removed 6 bases from V and 0 bases from J, with 13 bases in between. The CDR3 is 14 amino acids. Germline lookup yields CDR1 SGHRS and CDR2 YFSETQ. This chain's CDR3 is CASTLLVSSYEQYF. CDR3 DNA: TGCGCCAGCACCCTCCTAGTCAGCTCCTACGAGCAGTACTTC.

This rearrangement joins TRBV28 to TRBJ2-1; D is possibly TRBD1 (6 bases). The CDR3 length is 16 residues. V lost 1 base, J lost 4 bases, and 14 bases lay in between. Germline CDR1 reads MDHEN; CDR2 reads SYDVKM. The CDR3 is CASSLSHREGYNEQFF. The CDR3 nucleotides are TGTGCCAGCAGTTTATCCCACAGGGAAGGTTACAATGAGCAGTTCTTC.

V usage is TRBV7-6 and J usage is TRBJ2-7, with unresolved D. The CDR3 sequence is 14 residues long. CDR1 and CDR2 (germline): SGHVS, FNYEAQ. Trimming removed 6 bases at V and 6 bases at J, with 18 bases between. Written as DNA, the CDR3 is TGTGCCAGCAGTCCCAATGATGCGGTTTCCGAGCAGTACTTC. Its translation is CASSPNDAVSEQYF.